The clone carrying this TCR beta chain was counted only a few times. Its target is not known. The data are from a study of beta chain features in type 1 diabetes. Study conclusions and caveats: All four CD4+ subsets of Type 1 diabetes patients contained TCRB CDR3s that were moderately but significantly shorter.

Reverse transcription of all isolated RNA meant that expressed TCRB transcripts were sequenced. Only in-frame clones appear in the TCRdb table, and some are missing; sequencing was by immunoSEQ multiplex PCR. This sample has 600,000 to 700,000 clones, with around 15% found just once. Sequenced sample: naive CD4+ T cells from blood. This TCR was sampled from a man aged 18 to 30 with type 1 diabetes.

CDR3 DNA sequence: TGCAGTGCCCCGCCTGTGGGCATTCAGTACTTC. Its translation: CSAPPVGIQYF. The chain combines TRBV20-1 with TRBJ2-4, with D hard to call. The CDR3 runs to 11 residues. V dropped 6 bases and J dropped 9 bases, with 12 bases sitting between them. Germline CDR1 reads DFQATT; CDR2 reads SNEGSKA (reference sequence).